These 5 T cell receptor beta chains were sequenced from one sample in a study of T cells in Graves' hyperthyroidism and ophthalmopathy. What was amplified from RNA transcripts were TCR beta CDR3 regions. The HTBI primer set drove a first-round RT-PCR of the TCR CDR3. Via MiXCR, TCRdb re-called the multiplex PCR reads, giving one row per CDR3 protein. The data show nearly 250,000 distinct CDR3 sequences, with approximately 25% seen just once and around 32% held by the top ten. Input material: blood. These receptors all stem from a woman between 35 and 50 years old with Graves' ophthalmopathy.

The chain carries TRBV12-5 and TRBJ1-2; D unresolved. This CDR3 has 14 residues. V shed 9 bases and J shed 5 bases, with 19 bases lying between them. The germline V gene has CDR1 LGHNT and CDR2 FRNRAP. The CDR3 nucleotides are TGTGCTAGGTCCGCGCACAAGGCAGCATATGGCTACACCTTC. Protein product: CARSAHKAAYGYTF.

V is TRBV28 and J is TRBJ2-7, with TRBD1 matching 7 bases. CDR3 length equals 13 residues. CDR1 is MDHEN and CDR2 is SYDVKM in the germline V gene. V was clipped by 9 bases and J by 2 bases; unmatched bases: 7. CDR3 loop: CASRRTGPYEQYF. The CDR3 nucleotides read TGTGCCAGTAGGCGGACAGGACCCTACGAGCAGTACTTC.

The chain recombines TRBV6-5 with TRBJ2-7, with 7 bases fitting TRBD2. The germline CDR1 and CDR2 sequences are MNHEY and SVGAGI. The length of the CDR3 is 13 residues. V was pared by 6 bases and J by 6 bases, with 8 bases of the junction left unmatched. The CDR3 sequence: CASRLAGGIEQYF. CDR3 nucleotides: TGTGCCAGCAGACTCGCCGGGGGGATCGAGCAGTACTTC.

This clonotype has ten or more counts. This chain joins TRBV28 and TRBJ2-3, with TRBD2 matching 10 bases. There are 16 residues in the CDR3. The J segment lost 0 bases and the V segment lost 4 bases, leaving 4 bases of the junction unmatched. Germline assignment: CDR1 MDHEN and CDR2 SYDVKM. The CDR3 bases are TGTGCCAGCAGTTCGCTACTAGCGGGGAGCACAGATACGCAGTATTTT. As protein: CASSSLLAGSTDTQYF.

In its sample, this clonotype was seen many times. This chain joins TRBV4-1 and TRBJ2-5; the match to TRBD2 covers 9 bases. The CDR3 has 15 amino acids. V shed 4 bases and J 1 base; nucleotides not matched to a gene: 4. Germline values: CDR1 MGHRA, CDR2 YSYEKL. CDR3 bases: TGCGCCAGCAGCCCCTTGCGGGAGGGCCAAGAGACCCAGTACTTC. Translated: CASSPLREGQETQYF.